The rows below give T cell receptor beta chains drawn from one sample of a study of blood T cell repertoires in COVID-19. Sequencing was performed with immunoSEQ multiplex PCR; in TCRdb, only in-frame clones are kept and a portion is missing. The repertoire holds 95,000 to 150,000 clones, with around 81% as singletons. Input material: peripheral blood. The receptors originated from a man aged 25-45 years with COVID-19, enrolled during active disease. The CDR3 runs from the conserved cysteine through the conserved F or W. Each record gives: V gene, J gene, D gene, clone size, CDR3 protein, CDR3 DNA. The D gene is left open where the match is weak. Size is omitted from some rows. Given values are once, few, many or a class for expanded clones.

TRBV7-9	TRBJ2-1	.	.	CASSSGEQFF	TGTGCCAGCAGCTCGGGTGAGCAGTTCTTC
TRBV7-9	TRBJ2-5	.	.	CASSLPTSYQETQYF	TGTGCCAGCAGCTTACCGACTTCGTACCAAGAGACCCAGTACTTC
TRBV7-9	TRBJ2-7	.	.	CASSPMTGYEQYF	TGTGCCAGCAGTCCAATGACGGGCTACGAGCAGTACTTC
TRBV28	TRBJ1-4	TRBD1	few	CASSSTGTTNEKLFF	TGTGCCAGCAGTTCGACAGGGACGACTAATGAAAAACTGTTTTTT
TRBV5-1	TRBJ2-5	TRBD1	once	CASNQGASNQETQYF	TGCGCCAGCAACCAGGGGGCCTCCAATCAAGAGACCCAGTACTTC
TRBV19	TRBJ2-3	TRBD1	.	CASSNGQGALTDTQYF	TGTGCCAGTAGTAATGGACAGGGGGCCCTCACAGATACGCAGTATTTT
TRBV28	TRBJ1-5	.	.	CASSLGGDHQPQHF	TGTGCCAGCAGCCTAGGGGGGGATCATCAGCCCCAGCATTTT
TRBV9	TRBJ2-5	.	.	CASSSTTQETQYF	TGTGCCAGCAGCTCGACAACCCAAGAGACCCAGTACTTC
TRBV30	TRBJ2-6	.	.	CAWSGGSGANVLTF	TGTGCCTGGAGCGGTGGCTCTGGGGCCAACGTCCTGACTTTC
TRBV28	TRBJ1-4	TRBD1	.	CASRGGRTGGKTNEKLFF	TGTGCCAGCAGAGGGGGAAGGACAGGGGGCAAAACTAATGAAAAACTGTTTTTT
TRBV30	TRBJ2-1	.	.	CAWSYRGRLKNEQFF	TGTGCCTGGAGTTACCGAGGGCGCTTGAAGAATGAGCAGTTCTTC
TRBV20-1	TRBJ1-2	TRBD1	.	CSAPHRGGYTF	TGCAGTGCTCCCCACAGGGGTGGCTACACCTTC
TRBV27	TRBJ2-7	.	.	CASSFFPGYEQYF	TGTGCCAGCAGTTTCTTTCCAGGGTACGAGCAGTACTTC
TRBV6-1	TRBJ2-7	.	.	CASSERDSSSYEQYF	TGTGCCAGCAGTGAACGGGACTCCAGCTCCTACGAGCAGTACTTC
TRBV3-1/TRBV3-2	TRBJ2-3	.	.	CASRHHGGTDTQYF	TGTGCCAGCAGACATCACGGGGGCACAGATACGCAGTATTTT
TRBV30	TRBJ2-5	TRBD1	.	CAWTTPSTGAQETQYF	TGTGCCTGGACCACCCCATCGACAGGGGCCCAAGAGACCCAGTACTTC
TRBV11-2	TRBJ1-5	.	.	CASSLDRGQPQHF	TGTGCCAGCAGCCTAGACCGGGGGCAGCCCCAGCATTTT
TRBV12-5	TRBJ1-2	TRBD1	.	CASGPGQGGGYTF	TGTGCTAGTGGCCCCGGACAGGGAGGCGGCTACACCTTC
TRBV11-2	TRBJ1-2	.	.	CASSLDRVGGYTF	TGTGCCAGCAGCTTAGACAGGGTAGGAGGCTACACCTTC
TRBV28	TRBJ1-5	.	.	CASSSAGEGYSNQPQHF	TGTGCCAGCAGTTCGGCAGGGGAGGGTTATAGCAATCAGCCCCAGCATTTT
TRBV21-1	TRBJ2-2	.	.	CASSNRRHRVELFF	TGTGCCAGCAGCAACCGGAGGCACCGAGTGGAGCTGTTTTTT
TRBV7-3	TRBJ2-6	.	.	CASSPPIGQYSTGANVLTF	TGTGCCAGCAGCCCTCCGATAGGACAGTACAGCACTGGGGCCAACGTCCTGACTTTC
TRBV5-1	TRBJ1-3	.	.	CASSLSGIGNTIYF	TGCGCCAGCAGCTTGTCAGGGATCGGAAACACCATATATTTT
TRBV5-6	TRBJ2-2	.	.	CASSLGAREKTGELFF	TGTGCCAGCAGCTTGGGGGCCAGGGAAAAGACCGGGGAGCTGTTTTTT
TRBV28	TRBJ1-2	.	.	CASSLLASYGYTF	TGTGCCAGCAGTCTCCTAGCCTCTTATGGCTACACCTTC
TRBV28	TRBJ2-3	TRBD2	.	CASSPPGGRTDTQYF	TGTGCCAGCAGTCCCCCGGGAGGGCGCACAGATACGCAGTATTTT
TRBV28	TRBJ2-1	TRBD2	.	CASSWIAGGSYNEQFF	TGTGCCAGCAGTTGGATAGCGGGGGGCTCCTACAATGAGCAGTTCTTC
TRBV30	TRBJ2-7	TRBD2	.	CAWESGNSYEQYF	TGTGCCTGGGAGAGCGGGAACTCCTACGAGCAGTACTTC
TRBV5-1	TRBJ2-2	.	.	CASSSLATGELFF	TGCGCCAGCAGCTCGCTAGCCACCGGGGAGCTGTTTTTT
TRBV28	TRBJ2-5	.	.	CASSTPLAGSQETQYF	TGTGCCAGCAGCACCCCCCTCGCGGGGAGCCAAGAGACCCAGTACTTC
TRBV7-2	TRBJ1-6	.	.	CASSLVSQGLSYNSPLHF	TGTGCCAGCAGCTTAGTATCCCAGGGGCTCTCCTATAATTCACCCCTCCACTTT
TRBV12-3/TRBV12-4	TRBJ1-1	.	.	CASSLGGGTEAFF	TGTGCCAGCAGTTTGGGAGGGGGCACTGAAGCTTTCTTT
TRBV7-9	TRBJ1-6	TRBD1	few	CASSLTSGGGEPLHF	TGTGCCAGCAGCTTAACGTCAGGGGGCGGGGAACCCCTCCACTTT
TRBV28	TRBJ2-3	TRBD1	.	CASSWTGVIDTQYF	TGTGCCAGCAGTTGGACAGGGGTGATAGATACGCAGTATTTT
TRBV4-3	TRBJ1-4	.	.	CASSQGHRTINEKLFF	TGCGCCAGCAGCCAAGGACACCGGACTATTAATGAAAAACTGTTTTTT
TRBV5-6	TRBJ1-1	.	.	CASSLTGIGYTEAFF	TGTGCCAGCAGCTTGACAGGGATCGGTTACACTGAAGCTTTCTTT
TRBV27	TRBJ1-2	.	.	CASSPTNLGLNYGYTF	TGTGCCAGCAGTCCCACCAATTTGGGACTAAACTATGGCTACACCTTC
TRBV28	TRBJ1-2	TRBD1	.	CASSSYRGGSLEGYTF	TGTGCCAGCAGTTCGTACAGGGGAGGTAGCCTGGAGGGCTACACCTTC
TRBV7-9	TRBJ2-2	TRBD2	once	CASSLPGLAGGPFSGELFF	TGTGCCAGCAGCTTACCTGGACTAGCGGGAGGGCCTTTCTCCGGGGAGCTGTTTTTT
TRBV28	TRBJ1-4	.	.	CATRGEGLAKLFF	TGTGCCACCCGGGGGGAGGGGTTAGCAAAACTGTTTTTT
TRBV5-6	TRBJ2-1	.	.	CASSLVLAGNEQFF	TGTGCCAGCAGCTTGGTTCTAGCTGGCAATGAGCAGTTCTTC
TRBV4-2	TRBJ1-5	.	.	CASSQDLNQPQHF	TGTGCCAGCAGCCAAGATCTCAATCAGCCCCAGCATTTT